Each of the 6 T cell receptor beta chains below was sequenced from the same sample in a study of blood T cell repertoires in COVID-19. Profiling relied on immunoSEQ multiplex PCR, and the TCRdb table lists in-frame clones only, not all of them. This table holds about 140,000 clones, roughly 80% found once. The sequencing input was peripheral blood. These receptors were obtained from a man aged 45 to 65 with acute or convalescent COVID-19.

This chain links TRBV28 with TRBJ2-5, with TRBD2 identical over 7 bases. Germline V gene sequence: CDR1 MDHEN, CDR2 SYDVKM. Losses at the gene ends were 6 bases for V and 2 bases for J; bases not matched to a gene: 3. This CDR3 contains 13 residues. CDR3 in amino acids: CASRKAGQETQYF. Here the CDR3 DNA reads TGTGCCAGCAGAAAAGCGGGGCAAGAGACCCAGTACTTC.

There are a few counts of this clone. The V call is TRBV30, the J call TRBJ2-5; no reliable D call. This CDR3 is 13 amino acids long. Per germline, CDR1 GTSNPN and CDR2 SVGIG (reference sequence). V shed 0 bases and J shed 4 bases, with 9 bases lying between them. The CDR3 loop reads CAWSVSFVETQYF. The DNA of the CDR3 is TGTGCCTGGAGTGTAAGCTTCGTAGAGACCCAGTACTTC.

The chain couples TRBV18 to TRBJ2-7; 12 bases align to TRBD2. CDR3 length: 14 amino acids. Germline values: CDR1 KGHSH, CDR2 LQKENI. Germline trimming cut 5 bases from V and 6 bases from J; bases unmatched to any gene: 5. CDR3 amino acids: CASSSGLAGGEQYV. The CDR3 nucleotides read TGTGCCAGCTCATCGGGACTAGCGGGTGGCGAGCAGTACGTC.

The rearrangement links TRBV5-6 to TRBJ1-6; 9 bases map to TRBD1. The junction had 12 bases not matched to a gene; V was cut back by 3 bases and J by 11 bases. Germline V gives CDR1 SGHDT, CDR2 YYEEEE. The CDR3 spans 16 residues. CDR3 residues: CASSSGQGSGRAPLHF. As DNA, the CDR3 is TGTGCCAGCAGCTCGGGACAGGGAAGTGGGAGGGCACCCCTCCACTTT.

This chain joins TRBV5-1 and TRBJ2-4; 14 bases map to TRBD2. The CDR3 has 17 amino acids. Germline V CDR1 and CDR2: SGHRS, YFSETQ. V lost 2 bases and J lost 6; bases outside the gene matches: 7. The CDR3 DNA reads TGCGCCAGCAGCTTAGGACTAGCGGGGGGTGGATCAAACATTCAGTACTTC. Its protein is CASSLGLAGGGSNIQYF.

This clone was recorded a few times. This chain links TRBV13 with TRBJ1-2, with D unresolved. V lost 1 base and J lost 4, with 10 bases in between. The CDR3 has 14 residues. The V gene's germline CDR1 is PRHDT and CDR2 FYEKMQ (reference sequence). The CDR3 DNA follows: TGTGCCAGCAGCTTAGAGGGAGGGAGCTATGGCTACACCTTC. It codes for CASSLEGGSYGYTF.